The 9 T cell receptor beta chains below all came from one sample that was sequenced in a study of blood T cells in healthy people across ages. With a J-beta primer mix and a sample-barcoded 5' primer, a second PCR ran about 7 to 12 cycles. Each CDR3 protein is one row after TCRdb ran MiXCR on the 5' RACE reads. The data hold about 570,000 distinct CDR3 sequences, with 25% to 30% observed a single time. The sample comprised blood. These receptor sequences come from a woman between 65 and 79 years old in good health.

V gene TRBV4-1 combines with J gene TRBJ2-3; 7 bases map to TRBD2. This CDR3 comprises 16 residues. After removal of 3 bases from V and 5 bases from J, the junction contained 11 bases not matched to a gene. In germline, CDR1 is MGHRA, CDR2 YSYEKL. This chain's CDR3 is CASSQLTGGSGDTQYF. The CDR3 bases are TGCGCCAGCAGCCAGCTAACCGGGGGGTCGGGAGATACGCAGTATTTT.

By share, this clonotype counts as medium-sized. The chain employs TRBV7-2 and TRBJ1-3; D unresolved. CDR3 length: 16 amino acids. The V gene's germline CDR1 is SGHTA and CDR2 FQGNSA. With 1 base removed from V and 2 bases from J, the gap between germline ends came to 12 bases. The CDR3 region has the DNA TGTGCCAGCAGCTTAGTATACGGAGTGGCTGGAAACACCATATATTTT. Protein product: CASSLVYGVAGNTIYF.

This clonotype showed up just a few times. Sequence at one end of the junction differs from germline and may be a read error. The chain links TRBV4-3 to TRBJ2-7; 9 bases fit TRBD1. The germline V gene encodes CDR1 LGHNA and CDR2 YSLEER. The CDR3 covers 16 residues. CDR3 protein: CASSQEGTGISYGQYF. CDR3 nucleotides: TGCGCCAGCAGCCAAGAGGGGACAGGGATCTCCTACGGGCAGTACTTC.

The CDR3 nucleotides are TGTGCCAGCAGACCCCAACTTGGCACAGATACGCAGTATTTT. Amino acids: CASRPQLGTDTQYF. This rearrangement joins TRBV12-3 or TRBV12-4 to TRBJ2-3; D is ambiguous. V lost 6 bases and J 1 base, leaving 11 bases between the germline ends. This CDR3 contains 14 residues.

This clonotype was recorded a few times. This chain joins TRBV29-1 and TRBJ1-2; the D is unclear. CDR1 is SQVTM, CDR2 ANQGSEA, per germline. Between the trimmed V and J ends, which lost 4 bases and 5 bases, there was a span of 11 bases. This CDR3 contains 12 residues. This CDR3 reads CSVGNRRYGYTF. The CDR3 DNA sequence: TGCAGCGTTGGAAACCGCCGATATGGCTACACCTTC.

The chain carries TRBV20-1 and TRBJ2-4; possible D gene TRBD1, 6 bases. The CDR3 consists of 17 residues. Germline V gene sequence: CDR1 DFQATT, CDR2 SNEGSKA (reference sequence). V lost 1 base and J 0 bases, leaving 16 bases between the germline ends. CDR3 loop: CSARVGAGDLAKNIQYF. CDR3 DNA: TGCAGTGCTAGAGTGGGTGCAGGGGATCTAGCCAAAAACATTCAGTACTTC.

The genes are TRBV6-5 and TRBJ2-1; D possibly corresponds to TRBD2 (5 bases). This CDR3 region has 16 residues. With 5 bases removed from V and 3 bases from J, the gap between germline ends came to 17 bases. The germline V gene encodes CDR1 MNHEY and CDR2 SVGAGI. The CDR3 loop reads CASSRERSTYYNEQFF. Here the CDR3 DNA reads TGTGCCAGCAGTCGCGAGCGGAGCACTTACTACAATGAGCAGTTCTTC.

CDR3 in amino acids: CAISGAGGTNEQFF. In DNA form, the CDR3 reads TGTGCCATCAGTGGGGCGGGGGGGACGAATGAGCAGTTCTTC. The chain carries TRBV10-3 and TRBJ2-1, with 9 bases that match TRBD2. The CDR3 is 14 residues long. V was pared by 4 bases and J by 7 bases, with 5 bases of the junction left unmatched. Germline CDR1 ENHRY, CDR2 SYGVKD.

This clonotype was found a few times. CDR3 sequence (DNA): TGTGCCAGCTCACCAGACTTAGCGGGACGCACAGATACGCAGTATTTT. It is translated as CASSPDLAGRTDTQYF. The chain links TRBV18 to TRBJ2-3; 8 positions match TRBD2. The CDR3 covers 16 residues. Trimming at V came to 2 bases and at J to 1 base, leaving 5 bases not matched to a gene. Per germline, CDR1 KGHSH and CDR2 LQKENI.